The following is a TCR beta chain sequence with its context. Its antigen is not identified. Germline V gives CDR1 SGDLS, CDR2 YYNGEE. This CDR3 region has 15 residues. V lost 4 bases and J lost 7; bases outside the gene matches: 9. Vbeta (60) and Jbeta (13) primers were used in the PCR. Profiling relied on immunoSEQ multiplex PCR, and the TCRdb table lists in-frame clones only, not all of them. The sample records more than 95,000 clones, roughly 79% being singletons. The record originates from a study of cytomegalovirus exposure and HLA in healthy donors. Background on the study: Tens of millions of unique TCRs, all from HLA-typed donors, were included in an early release of the data. Study conclusions and caveats: Certain sequence variants were highly shared and formed a cluster, and this cluster was likely a sequencing artifact. The study recorded over 150 TCR beta chains that were cytomegalovirus-associated. In an earlier analysis, most TCR beta V segments were productive about 87% or about 30% of the time.

The specimen sequenced was PBMCs. The sequence came from a man aged 55 to 69 in good health and CMV-seropositive. The chain carries TRBV9 and TRBJ2-5; the match to TRBD1 covers 11 bases. The CDR3 loop is CASSPREGTGGTQYF. CDR3 coding DNA: TGTGCCAGCAGCCCCAGAGAGGGGACAGGGGGGACCCAGTACTTC.